These 32 T cell receptor beta chains were all obtained from the same sample, sequenced in a study of cytomegalovirus exposure and HLA in healthy donors. A multiplex PCR was run with 60 Vbeta primers and 13 Jbeta primers. Repertoires were generated with immunoSEQ multiplex PCR, while TCRdb's copy carries only in-frame clones and drops some. The table has around 170,000 clones, roughly 80% seen once. The source material was PBMCs. These receptors all come from a woman aged 18-29 years in good health and CMV-seronegative.

This clone was detected a few times. The chain employs TRBV5-1 and TRBJ1-3; no clear D. The CDR3 spans 15 residues. Germline V gene data show CDR1 as SGHRS and CDR2 as YFSETQ. V lost 0 bases to trimming and J lost 0 bases, with 7 bases between them. The CDR3, as DNA: TGCGCCAGCAGCTTGGGCCAGGACTCTGGAAACACCATATATTTT. As protein: CASSLGQDSGNTIYF. The full variable domain, its missing parts supplied by reference TRBV5-1 and TRBJ1-3, is KAGVTQTPRYLIKTRGQQVTLSCSPISGHRSVSWYQQTPGQGLQFLFEYFSETQRNKGNFPGRFSGRQFSNSRSEMNVSTLELGDSALYLCASSLGQDSGNTIYFGEGSWLTVV.

This rearrangement joins TRBV6-5 to TRBJ1-4; 9 bases are a match to TRBD1. Losses at the gene ends were 2 bases for V and 8 bases for J; bases not matched to a gene: 6. There are 15 residues in the CDR3. CDR1 and CDR2 (germline): MNHEY, SVGAGI. CDR3 sequence reads: CASSYGDRVIEKLFF. CDR3 nucleotides: TGTGCCAGCAGTTACGGGGACAGGGTTATCGAAAAACTGTTTTTT.

The chain links TRBV2 to TRBJ2-5, with 8 bases aligning to TRBD1. The J call could be wrong; TRBJ2-7 is a better fit for the DNA end. This CDR3 region has 15 residues. CDR1 is SNHLY, CDR2 FYNNEI, per germline. The chain's CDR3 is CASSGQGLSTGEQYF. DNA of the CDR3: TGTGCCAGCAGTGGACAGGGGCTCTCTACGGGCGAGCAGTACTTC.

Of note for this clone: An end of the junction differs from the germline gene, which may be a read error. This chain uses TRBV29-1 with TRBJ2-5; tentatively, D is TRBD1 (6 bases). The germline V gene encodes CDR1 SQVTM and CDR2 ANQGSEA. This CDR3 has 15 amino acids. Here the CDR3 DNA reads TGCAGCGTCACCTTAGGGACATCCTGGAAAGAGGCCCAGTACTTC. Translation gives CSVTLGTSWKEAQYF.

V gene TRBV6-5 combines with J gene TRBJ2-5, with TRBD1 matching 10 bases. V gave up 6 bases and J gave up 2 bases; unmatched junction bases: 6. In germline, CDR1 is MNHEY, CDR2 SVGAGI. The CDR3 is 15 residues long. CDR3 DNA: TGTGCCAGCAGATCGGACAGGGGGACTCAAGAGACCCAGTACTTC. Amino acids: CASRSDRGTQETQYF.

The V and J genes are TRBV7-7 and TRBJ2-2, with D perhaps matching TRBD2 (6 bases). This CDR3 is 16 amino acids long. The V end lost 5 bases, the J end lost 2 bases, and 15 bases lay between the germline ends. Germline V gene lookup returns CDR1 SSHAT and CDR2 FNYEAQ (reference sequence). CDR3 sequence (DNA): TGTGCCAGCAGCAACACCGGGACTGCAAACACCGGGGAGCTGTTTTTT. Amino acid sequence: CASSNTGTANTGELFF. The full variable domain, rest sourced from reference TRBV7-7 and TRBJ2-2, is GAGVSQSPRYKVTKRGQDVTLRCDPISSHATLYWYQQALGQGPEFLTYFNYEAQPDKSGLPSDRFSAERPEGSISTLTIQRTEQRDSAMYRCASSNTGTANTGELFFGEGSRLTVL.

The rearrangement uses TRBV5-1 and TRBJ2-7; 9 positions match TRBD1. The CDR3 is made up of 15 amino acids. The V gene end was trimmed by 0 bases and the J gene end by 5 bases; junction bases not matched to a gene: 6. The V gene's germline CDR1 is SGHRS and CDR2 YFSETQ. In DNA, the CDR3 is TGCGCCAGCAGCTTGGGGGACAGGGTTAACGACGAGCAGTACTTC. Its protein product is CASSLGDRVNDEQYF.

This clone is a singleton in its sample. The chain links TRBV6-6 to TRBJ2-3, with 8 bases aligning to TRBD2. Germline CDR1 MNHNY, CDR2 SVGAGI (reference sequence). The CDR3 has 13 residues. The junction had 4 bases not matched to a gene; V was cut back by 6 bases and J by 5 bases. The CDR3 DNA reads TGTGCCAGCAGCCTAGGGACTAGAGATACGCAGTATTTT. This translates into CASSLGTRDTQYF.

This clone occurred a few times. V and J are TRBV19 and TRBJ1-1, with D uncertain. The CDR3 is made up of 16 amino acids. The germline CDR1 and CDR2 sequences are LNHDA and SQIVND (reference sequence). Trimming shortened V by 5 bases and J by 1 base, and 17 bases separated the two germline ends. CDR3 in amino acids: CASSFRTERGNTEAFF. CDR3 nucleotide sequence: TGTGCCAGTAGTTTTCGGACCGAACGGGGGAACACTGAAGCTTTCTTT.

The sample holds a few counts of this clone. The V gene is TRBV2, the J gene TRBJ2-1, with 7 bases that match TRBD2. Losses at the gene ends were 2 bases for V and 4 bases for J; bases not matched to a gene: 8. The CDR3 spans 16 residues. Looked up from germline, CDR1 is SNHLY and CDR2 is FYNNEI. CDR3 nucleotides: TGTGCCAGCAGTGAATCAGCGGGGACCACGTACAATGAGCAGTTCTTC. Its protein product is CASSESAGTTYNEQFF. Combining the CDR3 with reference TRBV2 and TRBJ2-1 gives the whole variable domain EPEVTQTPSHQVTQMGQEVILRCVPISNHLYFYWYRQILGQKVEFLVSFYNNEISEKSEIFDDQFSVERPDGSNFTLKIRSTKLEDSAMYFCASSESAGTTYNEQFFGPGTRLTVL.

The chain carries TRBV29-1 and TRBJ2-7, with D possibly TRBD1 on 6 matching bases. This CDR3 contains 14 residues. Germline V CDR1 and CDR2: SQVTM, ANQGSEA. With 4 bases removed from V and 4 bases from J, the gap between germline ends came to 17 bases. The CDR3 nucleotides are TGCAGCGTTGTCCCGACAGGTAGTTCGTACGAGCAGTACTTC. Encoded protein: CSVVPTGSSYEQYF.

The CDR3 protein is CASSPEQGAVSYRNEKLFF. CDR3 DNA sequence: TGTGCCAGCAGCCCAGAGCAGGGGGCGGTTAGCTACCGTAATGAAAAACTGTTTTTT. This chain joins TRBV7-6 and TRBJ1-4; the match to TRBD1 covers 8 bases. This CDR3 contains 19 residues. CDR1 is SGHVS and CDR2 is FNYEAQ in the germline V gene. V lost 5 bases to trimming and J lost 4 bases; unmatched junction nucleotides: 18.

The chain links TRBV5-4 to TRBJ2-3; 14 bases line up with TRBD2. This CDR3 spans 17 amino acids. In germline, CDR1 is SGHNT, CDR2 YYREEE (reference sequence). The V gene end was trimmed by 2 bases and the J gene end by 2 bases; junction bases not matched to a gene: 4. CDR3 protein: CASSLGTSGGSTDTQYF. The CDR3 DNA reads as TGTGCCAGCAGCTTAGGGACTAGCGGGGGTTCCACAGATACGCAGTATTTT.

The rearrangement joins TRBV2 to TRBJ2-1; TRBD2 matches 10 bases. The CDR3 runs to 15 residues. J lost 9 bases, V lost 6 bases, and 11 bases had no gene match. From germline, CDR1 is SNHLY and CDR2 FYNNEI. The CDR3 DNA sequence: TGTGCCAGCAGGGGAAGCGGGGGGGCTTTGGGTGAGCAGTTCTTC. It encodes CASRGSGGALGEQFF. The variable domain in full, completed from reference TRBV2 and TRBJ2-1, reads EPEVTQTPSHQVTQMGQEVILRCVPISNHLYFYWYRQILGQKVEFLVSFYNNEISEKSEIFDDQFSVERPDGSNFTLKIRSTKLEDSAMYFCASRGSGGALGEQFFGPGTRLTVL.

The chain combines TRBV4-1 with TRBJ2-3; perhaps TRBD1 as D (6 bases). CDR3 length: 14 amino acids. Trimming removed 0 bases from V and 6 bases from J, with 10 bases in between. Germline-derived CDR1 and CDR2 are MGHRA and YSYEKL. CDR3 DNA sequence: TGCGCCAGCAGCCAAGATCAGGGGACGGATACGCAGTATTTT. It codes for CASSQDQGTDTQYF.

The rearrangement joins TRBV7-9 to TRBJ1-1, with a tentative D call TRBD1 (5 bases). CDR1 is SEHNR, CDR2 FQNEAQ, per germline (reference sequence). V dropped 3 bases and J dropped 11 bases, with 22 bases sitting between them. This CDR3 comprises 15 residues. CDR3 in amino acids: CASSLQGELSVSAFF. DNA of the CDR3: TGTGCCAGCAGCTTGCAAGGGGAATTGTCTGTGTCGGCTTTCTTT.

This rearrangement joins TRBV11-1 to TRBJ2-7; 9 bases are shared with TRBD2. Germline V gene sequence: CDR1 SGHAT, CDR2 FQDESV (reference sequence). V was clipped by 1 base and J by 3 bases; unmatched bases: 4. There are 15 residues in the CDR3. For the CDR3, the DNA is TGTGCCAGCAGCTTAGTTAGCGGGAGCTACTACGAGCAGTACTTC. It encodes CASSLVSGSYYEQYF. The whole variable domain, remainder taken from reference TRBV11-1 and TRBJ2-7, is EAEVAQSPRYKITEKSQAVAFWCDPISGHATLYWYRQILGQGPELLVQFQDESVVDDSQLPKDRFSAERLKGVDSTLKIQPAELGDSAMYLCASSLVSGSYYEQYFGPGTRLTVT.

The rearrangement links TRBV4-1 to TRBJ2-7; tentative D call: TRBD2 (6 bases). The CDR3 is 14 residues long. CDR1 is MGHRA, CDR2 YSYEKL, per germline. Trimming took off 4 bases at V and 5 bases at J, with 15 bases between the two ends. In nucleotides, the CDR3 is TGCGCCAGCAGCCGCGGGACCGCTAAAGACGAGCAGTACTTC. Translated, it gives CASSRGTAKDEQYF.

The chain couples TRBV29-1 to TRBJ2-3; D is possibly TRBD1 (5 bases). CDR1 is SQVTM, CDR2 ANQGSEA, per germline. This CDR3 has 12 amino acids. V lost 0 bases to trimming and J lost 5 bases, with 6 bases between them. The CDR3 nucleotides read TGCAGCGTTGAAGATCAGGGAGATACGCAGTATTTT. Translating gives CSVEDQGDTQYF.

This clone appeared a few times. The gene calls are TRBV5-1 and TRBJ1-4; 7 nucleotides align to TRBD1. In germline, CDR1 is SGHRS, CDR2 YFSETQ. With 4 bases clipped from V and 6 bases from J, the junction kept 6 bases outside the gene matches. This CDR3 region has 14 residues. CDR3 DNA sequence: TGCGCCAGCAGCAGACAGGGAGGAGATGAAAAACTGTTTTTT. This translates into CASSRQGGDEKLFF. The variable domain in full, completed from reference TRBV5-1 and TRBJ1-4, reads KAGVTQTPRYLIKTRGQQVTLSCSPISGHRSVSWYQQTPGQGLQFLFEYFSETQRNKGNFPGRFSGRQFSNSRSEMNVSTLELGDSALYLCASSRQGGDEKLFFGSGTQLSVL.

This clone was detected a few times. The V gene is TRBV5-4, the J gene TRBJ2-7; 8 positions match TRBD2. The trim removed 4 bases at V and 5 bases at J, leaving 14 bases unmatched. The CDR3 contains 16 residues. Germline assignment: CDR1 SGHNT and CDR2 YYREEE (reference sequence). The CDR3 sequence is CASSPSGTRLTHEQYF. Written as DNA, the CDR3 is TGTGCCAGCAGCCCCTCCGGGACTAGGCTTACCCACGAGCAGTACTTC.

The V and J genes are TRBV9 and TRBJ1-3, with a weak D call TRBD1 (6 bases). Trimming pared 3 bases from V and 0 bases from J, leaving 10 bases between. This CDR3 comprises 15 residues. Germline CDR1 SGDLS, CDR2 YYNGEE. DNA for the CDR3: TGTGCCAGCAGCGATGGACAGCCCTCTGGAAACACCATATATTTT. As protein: CASSDGQPSGNTIYF.

The rearrangement links TRBV27 to TRBJ2-7; 8 bases align to TRBD1. With V trimmed by 4 bases and J by 6 bases, 8 bases remained unmatched. In germline, CDR1 is MNHEY, CDR2 SMNVEV (reference sequence). CDR3 length: 14 residues. The CDR3: CASSSRDRLSEQYF. The CDR3 nucleotides are TGTGCCAGCAGTTCGCGGGACAGGCTATCCGAGCAGTACTTC.

This clone was seen only a few times. This chain connects TRBV18 to TRBJ1-6, with no clear D. CDR3 length equals 14 residues. V was clipped by 6 bases and J by 8 bases, with 14 bases between them. CDR1 is KGHSH, CDR2 LQKENI, per germline. The CDR3 sequence: CASSPAGLDSPLHF. The CDR3, as DNA: TGTGCCAGCTCTCCAGCGGGTCTGGATTCACCCCTCCACTTT.

The V call is TRBV7-7, the J call TRBJ2-7, with 8 bases aligning to TRBD1. The CDR3 has 13 residues. J was trimmed by 5 bases and V by 4 bases; bases with no gene match: 4. CDR1 and CDR2 from the germline V gene are SSHAT and FNYEAQ (reference sequence). This chain's CDR3 is CASSSDRGDEQYF. Here the CDR3 DNA reads TGTGCCAGCAGCTCCGACAGGGGAGACGAGCAGTACTTC. Variable domain in full (rest from reference TRBV7-7 and TRBJ2-7): GAGVSQSPRYKVTKRGQDVTLRCDPISSHATLYWYQQALGQGPEFLTYFNYEAQPDKSGLPSDRFSAERPEGSISTLTIQRTEQRDSAMYRCASSSDRGDEQYFGPGTRLTVT.

The chain uses TRBV30 and TRBJ2-2; D may be TRBD2 (6 bases). The CDR3 totals 15 residues. In germline, CDR1 is GTSNPN, CDR2 SVGIG (reference sequence). The V end lost 0 bases, the J end lost 7 bases, and 15 bases lay between the germline ends. CDR3 nucleotide sequence: TGTGCCTGGAGTGTAACGGGTCGGAGGGACGGGGAGCTGTTTTTT. It translates to CAWSVTGRRDGELFF.

The chain uses TRBV11-2 and TRBJ1-1; TRBD1 is a possible D gene (6 bases). The V gene's germline CDR1 is SGHAT and CDR2 FQNNGV. V lost 3 bases to trimming and J lost 7 bases, with 15 bases between them. The CDR3 is 14 residues long. The CDR3 here is CASSFGGRVDEAFF. CDR3 coding DNA: TGTGCCAGCAGCTTCGGGGGGCGGGTTGATGAAGCTTTCTTT.

The rearrangement links TRBV10-3 to TRBJ2-3; 12 nucleotides match TRBD2. Germline-derived CDR1 and CDR2 are ENHRY and SYGVKD. Germline trimming cut 4 bases from V and 8 bases from J; bases unmatched to any gene: 4. This CDR3 has 14 residues. The CDR3 DNA follows: TGTGCCATCAGTGCTAGCGGGGGGGAAACTACGCAGTATTTT. Translating it yields CAISASGGETTQYF.

This clone has a single count. This rearrangement joins TRBV28 to TRBJ1-4, with D maybe TRBD1 (6 bases). Trimming stripped 2 bases from V and 6 bases from J, with 13 bases between. This CDR3 is 15 amino acids long. Germline CDR1 reads MDHEN; CDR2 reads SYDVKM. In DNA form, the CDR3 reads TGTGCCAGCAGTTTACCGGACAGTTTAGATGAAAAACTGTTTTTT. This sequence encodes CASSLPDSLDEKLFF. Supplemented by reference TRBV28 and TRBJ1-4, the full variable domain reads DVKVTQSSRYLVKRTGEKVFLECVQDMDHENMFWYRQDPGLGLRLIYFSYDVKMKEKGDIPEGYSVSREKKERFSLILESASTNQTSMYLCASSLPDSLDEKLFFGSGTQLSVL.

On this clone itself: A junction end diverges from the germline sequence, so it may reflect a read error. The chain combines TRBV27 with TRBJ2-5; possibly TRBD1 for D (5 bases). CDR3 length: 12 residues. Germline CDR1 reads MNHEY; CDR2 reads SMNVEV (reference sequence). CDR3 region: CSSWSGQETQYF. The CDR3 bases are TGTTCCAGTTGGTCAGGGCAAGAGACCCAGTACTTC.

This sequence joins TRBV14 and TRBJ1-1; D possibly corresponds to TRBD1 (5 bases). Trimming pared 4 bases from V and 4 bases from J, leaving 13 bases between. CDR3 length: 14 residues. The germline CDR1 and CDR2 sequences are SGHDN and FVKESK. CDR3 nucleotides: TGTGCCAGCAGCCCTTACTGGGGGGGCACTGAAGCTTTCTTT. It encodes CASSPYWGGTEAFF.

CDR3 in amino acids: CASSKTALPGQGAFGYTF. Here the CDR3 DNA reads TGTGCCAGCAGCAAAACCGCTCTCCCGGGACAGGGGGCTTTTGGCTACACCTTC. The rearrangement uses TRBV21-1 and TRBJ1-2; TRBD1, the table's D call, was not compared with the DNA. TRBV21-1 is a pseudogene. This CDR3 comprises 18 residues.